The 20 T cell receptor beta chains given below trace back to one sample, sequenced in a study of T cells in Graves' hyperthyroidism and ophthalmopathy. Amplified regions were TCR beta CDR3 sequences from RNA transcripts. The TCR CDR3 first-round RT-PCR relied on the HTBI primer set. MiXCR was run by TCRdb on the multiplex PCR reads, yielding one entry per CDR3 protein. Found here are about 250,000 distinct CDR3 sequences, around 22% of them singletons; the top ten hold about 60%. The sample taken for sequencing was blood. The source of these receptors is a man under 40 with Graves' ophthalmopathy.

This clonotype has more than one count but fewer than ten. The J gene is TRBJ2-2, the V gene TRBV9, with D perhaps being TRBD1 or TRBD2 (6 bases each). The V end lost 2 bases, the J end lost 4 bases, and 15 bases lay between the germline ends. Germline CDR1 is SGDLS and CDR2 is YYNGEE. CDR3 length: 16 residues. The CDR3 DNA reads TGTGCCAGCAGCGTCACAGGGACTCCCGCCACCGGGGAGCTGTTTTTT. Translation gives CASSVTGTPATGELFF. Using reference TRBV9 and TRBJ2-2 for the parts outside the CDR3, the full variable domain is DSGVTQTPKHLITATGQRVTLRCSPRSGDLSVYWYQQSLDQGLQFLIQYYNGEERAKGNILERFSAQQFPDLHSELNLSSLELGDSALYFCASSVTGTPATGELFFGEGSRLTVL.

The V gene is TRBV4-1, the J gene TRBJ2-7; D remains unclear. The CDR3 runs 15 residues. Germline values: CDR1 MGHRA, CDR2 YSYEKL. Trimming removed 1 base from V and 1 base from J, with 11 bases in between. CDR3 residues: CASSQGSWRSYEQYF. The CDR3 nucleotides are TGCGCCAGCAGCCAAGGCAGCTGGCGTTCCTACGAGCAGTACTTC.

The sample holds a few counts of this clonotype. The chain employs TRBV5-1 and TRBJ2-5, with 9 bases that match TRBD1. The CDR3 totals 15 residues. The V and J ends lost 4 bases and 5 bases, in that order; junction bases with no gene match: 9. The germline V gene has CDR1 SGHRS and CDR2 YFSETQ. The CDR3 nucleotides are TGCGCCAGCAGCATCCGGACAGGGGTCGGCGAGACCCAGTACTTC. Protein product: CASSIRTGVGETQYF.

The sample holds many counts of this clonotype. The rearrangement joins TRBV30 to TRBJ1-6; 8 bases map to TRBD1. This CDR3 has 15 residues. Germline trimming cut 4 bases from V and 6 bases from J; bases unmatched to any gene: 8. Germline-derived CDR1 and CDR2 are GTSNPN and SVGIG (reference sequence). The CDR3 protein is CAWNDRDRFNSPLHF. The CDR3 DNA reads as TGTGCCTGGAACGACCGGGACAGGTTTAATTCACCCCTCCACTTT.

The chain combines TRBV6-1 with TRBJ1-5; 7 nucleotides agree with TRBD1. This CDR3 is 15 amino acids long. The germline V gene has CDR1 MNHNS and CDR2 SASEGT. V shed 6 bases, J shed 3 bases, and the junction held 8 bases outside the gene matches. The CDR3 reads CASSPGQSYNQPQHF. The CDR3 DNA is TGTGCCAGCAGCCCGGGACAGAGCTACAATCAGCCCCAGCATTTT.

The table lists this clonotype with a few counts. This sequence joins TRBV5-5 and TRBJ2-5, with no clear D. The CDR3 has 13 residues. Deletions cut 2 bases from V and 5 bases from J, with 10 bases between. The V gene's germline CDR1 is SGHKS and CDR2 YYEKEE (reference sequence). The CDR3 loop reads CASSLGARETQYF. The CDR3 nucleotides read TGTGCCAGCAGCTTAGGAGCCCGGGAGACCCAGTACTTC.

This clonotype has a handful of counts. The chain links TRBV7-9 to TRBJ2-1; 8 nucleotides match TRBD2. The CDR3 runs to 16 residues. Germline V gene data show CDR1 as SEHNR and CDR2 as FQNEAQ (reference sequence). V gave up 2 bases and J gave up 8 bases; unmatched junction bases: 11. The CDR3 is CASSLWSAGDEDEQFF. CDR3 bases: TGTGCCAGCAGCTTATGGTCAGCGGGAGACGAGGATGAGCAGTTCTTC.

In its sample, this clonotype was seen many times. V gene TRBV18 combines with J gene TRBJ2-5; D is ambiguous. This CDR3 has 13 amino acids. Germline-derived CDR1 and CDR2 are KGHSH and LQKENI. V dropped 1 base and J dropped 2 bases, with 5 bases sitting between them. The CDR3 is CASSPLRQETQYF. The CDR3, as DNA: TGTGCCAGCTCACCACTGCGGCAAGAGACCCAGTACTTC.

V is TRBV5-1 and J is TRBJ2-2, with D tentatively TRBD1 (5 bases). The germline CDR1 and CDR2 sequences are SGHRS and YFSETQ. The CDR3 is 13 amino acids. Trimming cost V 7 bases and J 1 base, with 8 bases left between them. CDR3 sequence: CASRQWNTGELFF. CDR3 DNA sequence: TGCGCCAGCCGACAGTGGAACACCGGGGAGCTGTTTTTT.

This chain connects TRBV19 to TRBJ2-1, with 7 bases lining up with TRBD2. The length of the CDR3 is 14 residues. The J segment lost 9 bases and the V segment lost 3 bases, leaving 8 bases of the junction unmatched. Looked up from germline, CDR1 is LNHDA and CDR2 is SQIVND (reference sequence). The CDR3 protein is CASSMTGGSTEQFF. In nucleotides, the CDR3 is TGTGCCAGTAGTATGACTGGCGGGAGTACTGAGCAGTTCTTC.

This chain connects TRBV5-1 to TRBJ1-1, with TRBD1 matching 7 bases. Germline lookup yields CDR1 SGHRS and CDR2 YFSETQ. The CDR3 length is 16 residues. Trimming cost V 0 bases and J 0 bases; bases outside gene matches: 5. The CDR3 DNA reads TGCGCCAGCAGCTTGGGACAGGGTCGTTTGAACACTGAAGCTTTCTTT. It translates to CASSLGQGRLNTEAFF.

This clonotype has at least ten counts. The chain is built from TRBV7-3 and TRBJ2-1; 8 bases agree with TRBD2. The CDR3 consists of 16 residues. The V and J ends lost 4 bases and 5 bases, in that order; junction bases with no gene match: 10. Germline CDR1 and CDR2: SGHTA and FQGTGA. The CDR3 DNA reads as TGTGCCAGCAGCTCCCGGGGGGGGGCGGGACACAATGAGCAGTTCTTC. Translation: CASSSRGGAGHNEQFF.

This clonotype has a count of ten or more. The rearrangement joins TRBV11-2 to TRBJ2-7, with D uncertain. Trimming cost V 2 bases and J 0 bases, with 11 bases left between them. Germline V gives CDR1 SGHAT, CDR2 FQNNGV. This CDR3 has 15 residues. In nucleotides, the CDR3 is TGTGCCAGCAGCTTAAACCCCGGCCGCTCCTACGAGCAGTACTTC. It specifies CASSLNPGRSYEQYF. The full variable domain, rest sourced from reference TRBV11-2 and TRBJ2-7, is EAGVAQSPRYKIIEKRQSVAFWCNPISGHATLYWYQQILGQGPKLLIQFQNNGVVDDSQLPKDRFSAERLKGVDSTLKIQPAKLEDSAVYLCASSLNPGRSYEQYFGPGTRLTVT.

The chain is built from TRBV5-1 and TRBJ1-5; D uncertain. The germline V gene encodes CDR1 SGHRS and CDR2 YFSETQ. The CDR3 totals 14 residues. Trimming took off 3 bases at V and 4 bases at J, with 11 bases between the two ends. Here the CDR3 DNA reads TGCGCCAGCAGCTGGGAGGGTGGAAATCAGCCCCAGCATTTT. Amino acids: CASSWEGGNQPQHF.

This clonotype has ten or more counts. V and J are TRBV5-1 and TRBJ2-2, with D unresolved. Trimming pared 0 bases from V and 0 bases from J, leaving 9 bases between. From germline, CDR1 is SGHRS and CDR2 YFSETQ. This CDR3 spans 16 amino acids. CDR3 bases: TGCGCCAGCAGCTTGGGGCGCCCCACGAACACCGGGGAGCTGTTTTTT. Amino acids: CASSLGRPTNTGELFF.

CDR3 coding DNA: TGTGCCAGCAGCTTTCGATCGACAGATTACAATGAGCAGTTCTTC. Translation: CASSFRSTDYNEQFF. The V gene is TRBV7-2, the J gene TRBJ2-1; D possibly corresponds to TRBD1 (5 bases). From germline, CDR1 is SGHTA and CDR2 FQGNSA. The V and J ends lost 3 bases and 4 bases respectively, with 13 bases between them. CDR3 length: 15 residues. Filled out from reference TRBV7-2 and TRBJ2-1, the complete variable domain reads GAGVSQSPSNKVTEKGKDVELRCDPISGHTALYWYRQSLGQGLEFLIYFQGNSAPDKSGLPSDRFSAERTGGSVSTLTIQRTQQEDSAVYLCASSFRSTDYNEQFFGPGTRLTVL.

This clonotype appeared many times. This chain uses TRBV28 with TRBJ1-6; D is perhaps TRBD1 (6 bases). The ends were cut back, 2 bases at V and 8 bases at J, with 25 bases in the middle. Per the germline V gene, CDR1 is MDHEN and CDR2 is SYDVKM. This CDR3 is built from 19 residues. The CDR3 region is CASSLPDSRAMVYHSPLHF. The CDR3 DNA reads as TGTGCCAGCAGTTTACCGGACAGCCGGGCGATGGTTTACCATTCACCCCTCCACTTT.

The chain couples TRBV6-9 to TRBJ1-5; TRBD1 aligns across 7 bases. The trim removed 2 bases at V and 7 bases at J, leaving 11 bases unmatched. The CDR3 is made up of 16 amino acids. The germline CDR1 and CDR2 sequences are MNHGY and SVAAGI. The CDR3 bases are TGTGCCAGCAGTTATCGTGTTGACAGGGTGCGCCAGCCCCAGCATTTT. Its protein is CASSYRVDRVRQPQHF.

The sample holds many counts of this clonotype. The chain joins TRBV30 to TRBJ2-5; no definite D call. With 0 bases removed from V and 2 bases from J, the gap between germline ends came to 7 bases. Germline CDR1 reads GTSNPN; CDR2 reads SVGIG (reference sequence). The CDR3 length is 13 residues. CDR3 amino acids: CAWSVALQETQYF. The CDR3 DNA reads as TGTGCCTGGAGTGTAGCCTTACAAGAGACCCAGTACTTC. The full variable domain, in which reference TRBV30 and TRBJ2-5 provide the parts outside the CDR3, is SQTIHQWPATLVQPVGSPLSLECTVEGTSNPNLYWYRQAAGRGLQLLFYSVGIGQISSEVPQNLSASRPQDRQFILSSKKLLLSDSGFYLCAWSVALQETQYFGPGTRLLVL.

This clonotype was picked up one time. The chain recombines TRBV27 with TRBJ1-5; D is possibly TRBD1 (5 bases). Germline V gene lookup returns CDR1 MNHEY and CDR2 SMNVEV (reference sequence). The CDR3 sequence is 15 residues long. The V end lost 6 bases, the J end lost 0 bases, and 12 bases lay between the germline ends. CDR3 protein: CASRQRQYSNQPQHF. The CDR3 nucleotides read TGTGCCAGCAGGCAAAGACAGTATAGCAATCAGCCCCAGCATTTT.